This TCR beta chain was sequenced for a study of spatial heterogeneity in lung cancer. Study information: In the raw reads, each unique TCR and UMI combination was present more than ten times on average.

This clonotype was counted ten times or more. The V end was cut by 7 bases, the J end by 4 bases, with 19 bases between. This CDR3 has 15 amino acids. Per germline, CDR1 SNHLY and CDR2 FYNNEI. Noted time point: sample taken at primary tumor resection. Frozen PBMC, nontumor lung or tumor provided whole RNA, which was sequenced unsorted. There were 70 to 80 donors, all of them untreated patients with early-stage non-small cell lung cancer. MiXCR, applied by TCRdb to the 5' RACE reads, yields one record per CDR3 protein. The profile shows tens of thousands of distinct CDR3 sequences, approximately 8.5% of them singletons.

V and J are TRBV2 and TRBJ2-5; D is possibly TRBD2 (6 bases). The material sequenced was PBMCs, taken at surgery. This TCR was recovered from a male donor with early-stage non-small cell lung cancer. CDR3 nucleotide sequence: TGTGCCAGCACTCGTAGTATAGCGGCTGGAGAGACCCAGTACTTC. It specifies CASTRSIAAGETQYF.